The 18 T cell receptor beta chains in this list originate from one sample, sequenced in a study of regulatory T cells in long-lasting Graves disease. Time point reported: newly diagnosed GD, antithyroid drugs for less than 3 months. From RNA extracted from PBMCs, the TCR library was made. TCR beta libraries were built with iRepertoire HTBI primers and Arm-PCR of CDR3 regions. TCRdb processed the multiplex PCR reads anew with MiXCR; each CDR3 protein has one entry. Counted here are some 450,000 distinct CDR3 sequences, about 15% occurring once; the ten biggest clones make up approximately 11%. These sequences were also reported in another study, on T cells in Graves' hyperthyroidism and ophthalmopathy.

The sample was peripheral blood mononuclear cells (PBMCs), taken at new diagnosis, from a patient treated with antithyroid drugs. The source of these receptors is a woman younger than 45 with Graves disease.

This clonotype was detected ten times or more. The chain carries TRBV7-2 and TRBJ2-7; 7 bases map to TRBD2. CDR3 size: 13 residues. The V gene's germline CDR1 is SGHTA and CDR2 FQGNSA. V lost 2 bases, J lost 9 bases, and 7 bases stayed unmatched. For the CDR3, the DNA is TGTGCCAGCAGCTTATTGCCCAGGGAGGGGCAGTACTTC. This encodes CASSLLPREGQYF.

This chain uses TRBV9 with TRBJ1-2; TRBD1 aligns across 8 bases. The germline CDR1 and CDR2 sequences are SGDLS and YYNGEE. V lost 7 bases and J lost 4; bases outside the gene matches: 6. This CDR3 contains 13 residues. The CDR3 coding sequence is TGTGCCAGCGCCCGGGACAGGACCTATGGCTACACCTTC. Protein product: CASARDRTYGYTF. Variable domain in full (rest from reference TRBV9 and TRBJ1-2): DSGVTQTPKHLITATGQRVTLRCSPRSGDLSVYWYQQSLDQGLQFLIQYYNGEERAKGNILERFSAQQFPDLHSELNLSSLELGDSALYFCASARDRTYGYTFGSGTRLTVV.

This clonotype was detected ten times or more. The V and J genes are TRBV28 and TRBJ1-6, with 8 bases fitting TRBD1. The V gene end was trimmed by 2 bases and the J gene end by 8 bases; junction bases not matched to a gene: 5. CDR1 is MDHEN and CDR2 is SYDVKM in the germline V gene. The CDR3 is 15 residues long. CDR3: CASSLGQGNYSPLHF. CDR3 coding DNA: TGTGCCAGCAGTTTAGGACAGGGAAACTATTCACCCCTCCACTTT.

This clonotype was seen a few times. The rearrangement joins TRBV5-1 to TRBJ2-3; 11 nucleotides align to TRBD2. The CDR3 length is 21 residues. The J segment lost 5 bases and the V segment lost 1 base, leaving 21 bases of the junction unmatched. Looked up from germline, CDR1 is SGHRS and CDR2 is YFSETQ. The CDR3 spells CASSLYRASGRWRGQLDTQYF. As DNA, the CDR3 is TGCGCCAGCAGCTTGTACCGCGCTAGCGGGAGGTGGAGGGGACAGCTAGATACGCAGTATTTT.

Ten or more counts support this clonotype. Written as DNA, the CDR3 is TGTGCCTGGAGTCAAGCGGGAGCAGATACGCAGTATTTT. Translating it yields CAWSQAGADTQYF. V usage is TRBV30 and J usage is TRBJ2-3; 8 positions agree with TRBD2. The CDR3 length is 13 residues. Germline V gives CDR1 GTSNPN, CDR2 SVGIG (reference sequence). V shed 2 bases, J shed 4 bases, and the junction held 2 bases outside the gene matches.

As concerns this clonotype: It may be a read error: a sequence one base away is much more abundant. The chain recombines TRBV6-1 with TRBJ1-4; the D is unclear. Trimming left V 6 bases short and J 14 bases short, with 22 bases between. This CDR3 has 14 amino acids. Germline lookup yields CDR1 MNHNS and CDR2 SASEGT. The CDR3 is CASSLPGGKGNLFF. The CDR3 DNA follows: TGTGCCAGCAGCCTCCCAGGCGGAAAAGGAAACCTGTTTTTT.

This clonotype was found a few times. The V and J genes are TRBV6-1 and TRBJ2-7; 9 bases match TRBD2. The CDR3 is 15 amino acids. After removal of 6 bases from V and 4 bases from J, the junction contained 10 bases not matched to a gene. In germline, CDR1 is MNHNS, CDR2 SASEGT. The CDR3 bases are TGTGCCAGCAGGAAGGCGGAAGCGGGAGGATACGAGCAGTACTTC. Amino acids: CASRKAEAGGYEQYF.

This clonotype was seen once. A far larger clone is one nucleotide away, so this likely arose from a read error. This rearrangement joins TRBV2 to TRBJ2-1, with 8 bases that match TRBD2. Germline CDR1 reads SNHLY; CDR2 reads FYNNEI. There are 13 residues in the CDR3. The CDR3 DNA reads as TGTGCCAGCAGAGCGGGAGTAGAGGAGACCCGGTACTTC. It encodes CASRAGVEETRYF.

This clonotype was picked up a small number of times. This may arise from a read error, as a much more abundant clone is one base away. CDR3 nucleotide sequence: TGTGCCAGCAGTTCTACTAGTACAGATACGCAGCATTTT. Translated, it gives CASSSTSTDTQHF. The J gene is TRBJ2-3, the V gene TRBV28; the D is unclear. The DNA end lines up better with TRBJ1-5; the J call may be wrong. The CDR3 loop spans 13 amino acids. Germline CDR1 MDHEN, CDR2 SYDVKM.

This sequence joins TRBV11-2 and TRBJ2-2, with D perhaps matching TRBD2 (5 bases). Germline CDR1 reads SGHAT; CDR2 reads FQNNGV. Between the trimmed V and J ends, which lost 1 base and 6 bases, there was a span of 9 bases. The CDR3 loop spans 14 amino acids. The DNA for the CDR3 is TGTGCCAGCAGCTTAGTTCGAGGGTCCGGGGAGCTGTTTTTT. This sequence encodes CASSLVRGSGELFF.

The sample holds a few counts of this clonotype. A clone one base away is much larger, so this may be a read error. The chain couples TRBV20-1 to TRBJ2-7; the D gene is possibly TRBD2 (5 bases). Germline CDR1 and CDR2: DFQATT and SNEGSKA (reference sequence). With 7 bases removed from V and 5 bases from J, the gap between germline ends came to 21 bases. CDR3 length: 14 residues. The CDR3 coding sequence is TGCAGTGTTCTAATTTCGCCGGGAACCCACGAGCAGTACTTC. Translation gives CSVLISPGTHEQYF.

The rearrangement uses TRBV11-2 and TRBJ2-7; possibly TRBD2 for D (8 bases). The CDR3 is 15 amino acids. V was trimmed by 5 bases and J by 1 base, leaving 15 bases between them. Germline lookup yields CDR1 SGHAT and CDR2 FQNNGV. The CDR3 loop is CASSGSGTVSYEQYF. Here the CDR3 DNA reads TGTGCCAGCAGCGGTAGCGGGACAGTGTCCTACGAGCAGTACTTC.

A few counts support this clonotype. The chain carries TRBV10-1 and TRBJ2-4, with unresolved D. Trimming cost V 2 bases and J 0 bases, with 17 bases left between them. CDR3 size: 18 residues. Germline V CDR1 and CDR2: WNHNN, SYGVQD (reference sequence). The DNA of the CDR3 is TGCGCCAGCAGTGAGGTTATTTCGTGGCAGACAGCCAAAAACATTCAGTACTTC. Amino acids: CASSEVISWQTAKNIQYF.

The CDR3 loop reads CASSSLGLPGGANVLTF. Here the CDR3 DNA reads TGCGCCAGCAGCAGCTTGGGACTCCCCGGCGGGGCCAACGTCCTGACTTTC. The chain joins TRBV4-1 to TRBJ2-6, with D possibly TRBD2 on 6 matching bases. Germline V gene sequence: CDR1 MGHRA, CDR2 YSYEKL. This CDR3 spans 17 amino acids. V was pared by 5 bases and J by 4 bases, with 18 bases between.

The table lists this clonotype with many counts. J is TRBJ2-7 and V is TRBV7-9, with TRBD2 matching 10 bases. The CDR3 runs 20 residues. Per germline, CDR1 SEHNR and CDR2 FQNEAQ (reference sequence). The V segment lost 4 bases and the J segment 2 bases; nucleotides outside the gene matches: 20. Here the CDR3 reads CASSSTQSTSGSGGAYEQYF. For the CDR3, the DNA is TGTGCCAGCAGCTCAACTCAGTCGACTAGCGGGTCCGGGGGCGCCTACGAGCAGTACTTC.

This clonotype was counted at least ten times. The chain uses TRBV7-2 and TRBJ1-2; D remains unclear. Germline V lookup: CDR1 SGHTA, CDR2 FQGNSA. This CDR3 contains 15 residues. Trimming pared 1 base from V and 2 bases from J, leaving 11 bases between. CDR3 DNA sequence: TGTGCCAGCAGCTTAGTCCCACGGAGAAACTATGGCTACACCTTC. Its translation: CASSLVPRRNYGYTF.

This chain uses TRBV13 with TRBJ2-1, with a tentative D call TRBD2 (5 bases). This CDR3 is built from 16 residues. Germline CDR1 PRHDT, CDR2 FYEKMQ (reference sequence). V was shortened by 5 bases and J by 2 bases, with 16 bases between the two germline ends. In DNA, the CDR3 is TGTGCCAGCAGCCTCAATGGGGAGAGAACCTACAATGAGCAGTTCTTC. Translated: CASSLNGERTYNEQFF.

There are many counts of this clonotype. The V call is TRBV14, the J call TRBJ2-2; D might be TRBD1 (6 bases). CDR1 is SGHDN and CDR2 is FVKESK in the germline V gene. The CDR3 is 18 amino acids. V was shortened by 4 bases and J by 0 bases, with 18 bases between the two germline ends. The CDR3 bases are TGTGCCAGCAGCCCCATTTTGCCTGACAGGTCGAACACCGGGGAGCTGTTTTTT. This sequence encodes CASSPILPDRSNTGELFF.